This passage covers 30 T cell receptor beta chains from one sample sequenced in a study of human T cells and chemical hapten exposure. Time point described: pre-sensitization, week 0. Noted treatment: therapeutic diphenylcyclopropenone sensitization with weekly scalp DPC. MiXCR, applied by TCRdb to the RACE reads, yields one record per CDR3 protein. Of tens of thousands of distinct CDR3 sequences in the sample, 9.5% to 15% are singletons; the top ten hold under 7%. The source was whole blood, collected in connection with sensitization to the hapten diphenylcyclopropenone (DPC). Receptors were obtained from a woman between 25 and 40 years old with alopecia areata. Some clones in this sample may be carry-over from other donors' samples.

J is TRBJ2-7 and V is TRBV29-1; 11 bases are shared with TRBD2. This CDR3 is 13 amino acids long. The germline gives CDR1 SQVTM, CDR2 ANQGSEA. V was clipped by 7 bases and J by 1 base; unmatched bases: 3. Written as DNA, the CDR3 is TGCAGCGCCGGGACTAGCGGTTCCTACGAGCAGTACTTC. This sequence encodes CSAGTSGSYEQYF.

This chain uses TRBV7-3 with TRBJ2-3; no firm D call. The ends were cut back, 4 bases at V and 9 bases at J, with 11 bases in the middle. The CDR3 is 12 amino acids. Germline V gene lookup returns CDR1 SGHTA and CDR2 FQGTGA. CDR3 loop: CASSYDRTTQYF. CDR3 in DNA: TGTGCCAGCAGCTACGACCGGACGACGCAGTATTTT.

Only a few counts were recorded for this clonotype. V gene TRBV6-2 or TRBV6-3 combines with J gene TRBJ2-5; no definite D call. The germline CDR1 and CDR2 sequences are MNHEY and SVGEGT. The CDR3 totals 15 residues. The V end lost 2 bases, the J end lost 2 bases, and 12 bases lay between the germline ends. The CDR3 spells CASSYQSVSQETQYF. Written as DNA, the CDR3 is TGTGCCAGCAGTTACCAGTCCGTATCGCAAGAGACCCAGTACTTC.

The chain uses TRBV5-1 and TRBJ1-2; weak D call: TRBD1 (5 bases). V gave up 2 bases and J gave up 7 bases, with 12 bases separating them. Per germline, CDR1 SGHRS and CDR2 YFSETQ. The CDR3 runs to 13 residues. The CDR3 DNA sequence: TGCGCCAGCAGCTTTGAAGGGGTGAGTGGCTACACCTTC. Amino acid sequence: CASSFEGVSGYTF. Full variable domain (outside the CDR3, taken from reference TRBV5-1 and TRBJ1-2): KAGVTQTPRYLIKTRGQQVTLSCSPISGHRSVSWYQQTPGQGLQFLFEYFSETQRNKGNFPGRFSGRQFSNSRSEMNVSTLELGDSALYLCASSFEGVSGYTFGSGTRLTVV.

The table lists this clonotype with many counts. V is TRBV7-2 and J is TRBJ2-1, with a tentative D call TRBD2 (5 bases). The V and J ends lost 6 bases and 1 base respectively, with 13 bases between them. Germline CDR1 SGHTA, CDR2 FQGNSA. The CDR3 is made up of 15 amino acids. The CDR3 nucleotides are TGTGCCAGCAGTTCGCGAGGGAATTCCTACAATGAGCAGTTCTTC. Its protein product is CASSSRGNSYNEQFF. Complete variable domain (other parts from reference TRBV7-2 and TRBJ2-1): GAGVSQSPSNKVTEKGKDVELRCDPISGHTALYWYRQSLGQGLEFLIYFQGNSAPDKSGLPSDRFSAERTGGSVSTLTIQRTQQEDSAVYLCASSSRGNSYNEQFFGPGTRLTVL.

About this clonotype: This may be a read error: a much more frequent sequence differs by one nucleotide. V and J are TRBV7-2 and TRBJ1-5, with D unresolved. The CDR3 is made up of 13 amino acids. Between the trimmed V and J ends, which lost 1 base and 3 bases, there was a span of 4 bases. Germline loops: CDR1 SGHTA, CDR2 FQGNSA. In nucleotides, the CDR3 is TGTGCCAGCAGCTTAGACCTCAATCAGCCCCAGCATTTT. Its translation: CASSLDLNQPQHF.

This clonotype was detected many times. The chain joins TRBV5-4 to TRBJ1-6, with D possibly matching TRBD1 (6 bases). The CDR3 length is 16 residues. Germline V gives CDR1 SGHNT, CDR2 YYREEE (reference sequence). Deletions cut 4 bases from V and 9 bases from J, with 20 bases between. The CDR3 spells CASSPEWGGGASPLHF. The CDR3 DNA reads TGTGCCAGCAGCCCGGAATGGGGCGGGGGCGCTTCACCCCTCCACTTT.

The chain is built from TRBV6-2 or TRBV6-3 and TRBJ2-3; D is perhaps TRBD1 (5 bases). Germline V CDR1 and CDR2: MNHEY, SVGEGT. This CDR3 comprises 13 residues. Trimming shortened V by 4 bases and J by 8 bases, and 13 bases separated the two germline ends. This CDR3 is CASSLSGFGTQYF. CDR3 nucleotide sequence: TGTGCCAGCAGTTTATCAGGGTTCGGTACGCAGTATTTT.

The table lists this clonotype with a few counts. The chain employs TRBV11-2 and TRBJ2-7; perhaps TRBD2 as D (5 bases). This CDR3 is 16 amino acids long. Trimming removed 6 bases at V and 3 bases at J, with 21 bases between. Per the germline V gene, CDR1 is SGHAT and CDR2 is FQNNGV. In DNA form, the CDR3 reads TGTGCCAGCAGTCCAAAAAGACGGGAAGGGATCTACGAGCAGTACTTC. Translating gives CASSPKRREGIYEQYF.

This clonotype was observed many times. The gene calls are TRBV23-1 and TRBJ1-5; D remains unclear. TRBV23-1 is filed as an ORF, its function uncertain. The ends were cut back, 0 bases at V and 3 bases at J, with 12 bases in the middle. The CDR3 has 16 amino acids. The CDR3, as DNA: TGCGCCAGCAGTCAATCGGAGGGAGTCTTCAATCAGCCCCAGCATTTT. Translated: CASSQSEGVFNQPQHF.

This clonotype was detected ten times or more. V gene TRBV5-4 combines with J gene TRBJ1-4; a possible D gene is TRBD1 (5 bases). Germline-derived CDR1 and CDR2 are SGHNT and YYREEE (reference sequence). The CDR3 is 14 amino acids. The ends were cut back, 0 bases at V and 7 bases at J, with 10 bases in the middle. CDR3 amino acids: CASSLDWRGEKLFF. The DNA of the CDR3 is TGTGCCAGCAGCTTGGACTGGAGGGGTGAAAAACTGTTTTTT.

The chain has TRBV4-3 and TRBJ2-1; the D gene is possibly TRBD2 (6 bases). CDR1 and CDR2 (germline): LGHNA, YSLEER. With 0 bases removed from V and 9 bases from J, the gap between germline ends came to 15 bases. The CDR3 extends over 15 amino acids. The CDR3 is CASSQDRGTVGEQFF. In DNA, the CDR3 is TGCGCCAGCAGCCAAGATCGGGGGACCGTTGGTGAGCAGTTCTTC.

This clonotype was counted at least ten times. The chain employs TRBV20-1 and TRBJ2-5; tentatively, D is TRBD2 (6 bases). CDR1 DFQATT and CDR2 SNEGSKA come from the germline V gene (reference sequence). The CDR3 is 14 residues long. V gave up 6 bases and J gave up 0 bases, with 14 bases separating them. CDR3 sequence reads: CSALLGGHQETQYF. CDR3 coding DNA: TGCAGTGCCCTACTTGGAGGGCACCAAGAGACCCAGTACTTC.

The gene calls are TRBV25-1 and TRBJ2-3, with 9 bases matching TRBD2. CDR1 MGHDK and CDR2 SYGVNS come from the germline V gene. Trimming removed 3 bases from V and 1 base from J; junction bases left unmatched: 2. The CDR3 has 15 amino acids. Here the CDR3 DNA reads TGTGCCAGCAGTGATAGCGGGAGAGGCACAGATACGCAGTATTTT. This codes for CASSDSGRGTDTQYF.

This chain connects TRBV20-1 to TRBJ2-3; no clear D. The ends were cut back, 0 bases at V and 2 bases at J, with 12 bases in the middle. This CDR3 region has 15 residues. CDR1 is DFQATT, CDR2 SNEGSKA, per germline (reference sequence). The CDR3 sequence: CSARDLQAPTDTQYF. As DNA, the CDR3 is TGCAGTGCTAGAGATCTGCAGGCCCCCACAGATACGCAGTATTTT.

V and J are TRBV28 and TRBJ1-6, with 7 bases aligning to TRBD1. The CDR3 is 16 amino acids. The V gene's germline CDR1 is MDHEN and CDR2 SYDVKM. V gave up 10 bases and J gave up 2 bases; unmatched junction bases: 11. Written as DNA, the CDR3 is TGTGCCACCCTCAAGAGAGGGGGCGCCTATAATTCACCCCTCCACTTT. It specifies CATLKRGGAYNSPLHF.

This clonotype was seen a few times. The J gene is TRBJ1-2, the V gene TRBV25-1; no reliable D call. CDR1 is MGHDK, CDR2 SYGVNS, per germline. The CDR3 spans 11 residues. V was trimmed by 3 bases and J by 2 bases, leaving 1 base between them. The CDR3 reads CASSENYGYTF. Here the CDR3 DNA reads TGTGCCAGCAGTGAGAACTATGGCTACACCTTC.

This clonotype was observed a few times. The chain couples TRBV30 to TRBJ1-2; possibly TRBD1 for D (6 bases). CDR1 and CDR2 from the germline V gene are GTSNPN and SVGIG (reference sequence). Trimming removed 4 bases at V and 8 bases at J, with 11 bases between. The CDR3 sequence is 11 residues long. CDR3 DNA sequence: TGTGCCTGGACAAGGGGGAGCGGCTACACCTTC. Translated: CAWTRGSGYTF.

This clonotype has a handful of counts. The rearrangement joins TRBV30 to TRBJ1-1, with 10 bases identical to TRBD1. The ends lost 2 bases at V and 7 bases at J; junction bases unmatched: 4. The CDR3 extends over 13 amino acids. Germline V CDR1 and CDR2: GTSNPN, SVGIG (reference sequence). CDR3 loop: CAWSPGTGVEAFF. The CDR3 DNA is TGTGCCTGGAGTCCCGGGACAGGGGTTGAAGCTTTCTTT.

This chain links TRBV7-9 with TRBJ2-7; D may be TRBD1 (5 bases). The CDR3 length is 12 residues. The V gene's germline CDR1 is SEHNR and CDR2 FQNEAQ (reference sequence). Trimming took 8 bases from V and 11 from J, leaving 19 bases between them. The CDR3 DNA reads as TGTGCCAGCTCCCTCCCCCTGGGGCCAGAGTACTTC. Its translation is CASSLPLGPEYF.

This clonotype was counted only a few times. The V and J genes are TRBV9 and TRBJ1-5, with TRBD1 as a possible D gene (6 bases). V gave up 3 bases and J gave up 5 bases, with 9 bases separating them. CDR3 length: 13 residues. Germline V gene data show CDR1 as SGDLS and CDR2 as YYNGEE. Here the CDR3 DNA reads TGTGCCAGCAGCGAAAACAGGGATCAGCCCCAGCATTTT. Translated: CASSENRDQPQHF.

This clonotype was seen a handful of times. The chain uses TRBV6-2 or TRBV6-3 and TRBJ2-1, with a possible D match to TRBD2 (6 bases). The CDR3 is 12 residues long. V shed 0 bases and J shed 13 bases, with 10 bases lying between them. Germline V lookup: CDR1 MNHEY, CDR2 SVGEGT. The CDR3 DNA reads as TGTGCCAGCAGTTACTCGCCGGGGGTCCAGTTCTTC. Amino acid sequence: CASSYSPGVQFF.

This clonotype was recorded at least ten times. V and J are TRBV4-1 and TRBJ2-3; tentatively, D is TRBD1 or TRBD2 (5 bases each). This CDR3 spans 13 amino acids. The ends were cut back, 1 base at V and 13 bases at J, with 15 bases in the middle. Per germline, CDR1 MGHRA and CDR2 YSYEKL. CDR3 sequence: CASSQAFGDGKYF. As DNA, the CDR3 is TGCGCCAGCAGCCAAGCGTTTGGGGACGGAAAGTATTTT.

The V gene is TRBV18, the J gene TRBJ2-3, with 7 bases fitting TRBD1. V lost 4 bases, J lost 5 bases, and 6 bases stayed unmatched. Germline lookup yields CDR1 KGHSH and CDR2 LQKENI. The CDR3 totals 14 residues. The CDR3 loop reads CASSRRTGRDTQYF. The DNA for the CDR3 is TGTGCCAGCTCACGGAGGACAGGTAGAGATACGCAGTATTTT.

J is TRBJ1-6 and V is TRBV4-3, with D tentatively TRBD1 (5 bases). Germline-derived CDR1 and CDR2 are LGHNA and YSLEER. V lost 1 base and J 9 bases, leaving 19 bases between the germline ends. The CDR3 is 17 amino acids. The CDR3 region has the DNA TGCGCCAGCAGCCAAGGAAACGTCAGGGTGTACGGTTCACCCCTCCACTTT. Translation gives CASSQGNVRVYGSPLHF.

There are many counts of this clonotype. This chain connects TRBV7-8 to TRBJ2-1; 7 nucleotides line up with TRBD2. This CDR3 contains 15 residues. CDR1 SGHVS and CDR2 FQNEAQ come from the germline V gene. Unmatched junction bases numbered 13, after V lost 6 bases and J lost 8 bases. CDR3 in DNA: TGTGCCAGCAGTACCATTGTGGGAGGGCAGGATGAGCAGTTCTTC. It encodes CASSTIVGGQDEQFF.

There are many counts of this clonotype. The genes are TRBV27 and TRBJ2-1; TRBD2 aligns across 7 bases. The CDR3 runs to 15 residues. V shed 3 bases, J shed 0 bases, and the junction held 2 bases outside the gene matches. Germline-derived CDR1 and CDR2 are MNHEY and SMNVEV (reference sequence). The CDR3 DNA sequence: TGTGCCAGCAGTTTCTCGGGAGGCTCCTACAATGAGCAGTTCTTC. This translates into CASSFSGGSYNEQFF.

There are a few counts of this clonotype. This sequence joins TRBV29-1 and TRBJ1-1; D is uncertain. The V end lost 6 bases, the J end lost 9 bases, and 14 bases lay between the germline ends. In germline, CDR1 is SQVTM, CDR2 ANQGSEA. This CDR3 spans 11 amino acids. DNA for the CDR3: TGCAGCGTCAAAAGGCAGTCTCAAGCTTTCTTT. Protein product: CSVKRQSQAFF.

This clonotype was detected ten times or more. The rearrangement joins TRBV28 to TRBJ2-7; tentatively, D is TRBD2 (6 bases). Germline V gene lookup returns CDR1 MDHEN and CDR2 SYDVKM. Trimming pared 6 bases from V and 5 bases from J, leaving 8 bases between. This CDR3 comprises 11 residues. The CDR3 is CASSWGDEQYF. The CDR3 DNA follows: TGTGCCAGCAGCTGGGGGGACGAGCAGTACTTC. The variable domain in full, with the rest retrieved from reference TRBV28 and TRBJ2-7, is DVKVTQSSRYLVKRTGEKVFLECVQDMDHENMFWYRQDPGLGLRLIYFSYDVKMKEKGDIPEGYSVSREKKERFSLILESASTNQTSMYLCASSWGDEQYFGPGTRLTVT.

A word on this clonotype: Compared with germline, one end of the junction differs, possibly owing to a read error. The rearrangement links TRBV18 to TRBJ2-5; 8 bases are shared with TRBD2. The CDR3 runs 17 residues. The germline gives CDR1 KGHSH, CDR2 LQKENI. The CDR3 DNA follows: TGTGCCAGCTCACCATGGCGAACGACTAGCGAAAAAGAGAACCAGTACTTC. Translation gives CASSPWRTTSEKENQYF.